Listed below are T cell receptor beta chains from one sample, sequenced in a study of long-term antiretroviral therapy in people with HIV. Sequencing used immunoSEQ multiplex PCR; TCRdb keeps in-frame clones, though not all of them. The data hold 25,000 to 35,000 clones, with 85% to 90% observed a single time. The specimen comprised unsorted PBMCs, sampled 3.2 years before starting antiretroviral therapy. These receptor sequences come from a man between 50 and 59 years old with HIV. The CDR3 runs from the conserved cysteine through the conserved F or W. A D gene is named only where the DNA matches it firmly. Expanded clones get a size class; other rows say once, few or many, or leave the size out.

abundance: NA
d_gene: TRBD1
len: 17
v_gene: TRBV19
j_gene: TRBJ1-2
CDR3aa: CASSFPSQQGAHYGYTF
CDR3nt: TGTGCCAGTAGTTTTCCTTCCCAACAGGGGGCTCACTATGGCTACACCTTC

abundance: NA
d_gene: TRBD2
len: 16
v_gene: TRBV27
j_gene: TRBJ2-3
CDR3aa: CASSFFTSGNPDTQYF
CDR3nt: TGTGCCAGCAGTTTTTTTACTAGCGGGAACCCAGATACGCAGTATTTT

abundance: NA
d_gene: TRBD1
len: 17
v_gene: TRBV12-5
j_gene: TRBJ2-5
CDR3aa: CASGLGQGGIKTETQYF
CDR3nt: TGTGCTAGTGGTTTGGGACAGGGGGGAATCAAAACGGAGACCCAGTACTTC

abundance: NA
d_gene: NA
len: 14
v_gene: TRBV10-3
j_gene: TRBJ2-1
CDR3aa: CAISASASYNEQFF
CDR3nt: TGTGCCATCAGTGCCAGCGCCTCCTACAATGAGCAGTTCTTC

abundance: NA
d_gene: TRBD1
len: 15
v_gene: TRBV11-2
j_gene: TRBJ1-6
CDR3aa: CASSLTTGDNSPLHF
CDR3nt: TGTGCCAGCAGCTTAACGACAGGGGATAATTCACCCCTCCACTTT

abundance: NA
d_gene: NA
len: 15
v_gene: TRBV5-1
j_gene: TRBJ2-3
CDR3aa: CASSRAPRDSDTQYF
CDR3nt: TGCGCCAGCAGCAGAGCACCGCGAGATAGTGATACGCAGTATTTT

abundance: NA
d_gene: TRBD1
len: 17
v_gene: TRBV5-1
j_gene: TRBJ2-1
CDR3aa: CASSLATGTGGGDEQFF
CDR3nt: TGCGCCAGCAGCTTGGCCACTGGGACAGGGGGAGGCGATGAGCAGTTCTTC

abundance: NA
d_gene: NA
len: 13
v_gene: TRBV28
j_gene: TRBJ1-2
CDR3aa: CASSLSGAYGYTF
CDR3nt: TGTGCCAGCAGTTTATCAGGGGCCTATGGCTACACCTTC

abundance: NA
d_gene: NA
len: 13
v_gene: TRBV5-8
j_gene: TRBJ2-3
CDR3aa: CASSWGHSDTQYF
CDR3nt: TGTGCCAGCAGCTGGGGCCACTCAGATACGCAGTATTTT

abundance: NA
d_gene: NA
len: 14
v_gene: TRBV25-1
j_gene: TRBJ1-1
CDR3aa: CASSTRTPDTEAFF
CDR3nt: TGTGCCAGCAGTACCCGGACGCCAGACACTGAAGCTTTCTTT

abundance: few
d_gene: NA
len: 17
v_gene: TRBV18
j_gene: TRBJ1-3
CDR3aa: CASSLTPIGGLENTIYF
CDR3nt: TGTGCCAGCTCCCTTACCCCCATCGGGGGCTTGGAAAACACCATATATTTT

abundance: NA
d_gene: NA
len: 15
v_gene: TRBV6-1
j_gene: TRBJ2-7
CDR3aa: CASSPPGAGYLEQYF
CDR3nt: TGTGCCAGCAGTCCCCCGGGGGCGGGGTACCTGGAGCAGTACTTC

abundance: once
d_gene: NA
len: 14
v_gene: TRBV4-3
j_gene: TRBJ2-3
CDR3aa: CASSQFGQTDTQYF
CDR3nt: TGCGCCAGCAGCCAGTTCGGACAGACAGATACGCAGTATTTT

abundance: NA
d_gene: NA
len: 15
v_gene: TRBV5-1
j_gene: TRBJ2-2
CDR3aa: CASSPTATNTGELFF
CDR3nt: TGCGCCAGCAGCCCGACAGCCACGAACACCGGGGAGCTGTTTTTT

abundance: NA
d_gene: TRBD2
len: 16
v_gene: TRBV13
j_gene: TRBJ2-7
CDR3aa: CASRSSTGGGAYEQYF
CDR3nt: TGTGCCAGCAGATCCTCCACCGGCGGGGGGGCCTACGAGCAGTACTTC

abundance: NA
d_gene: NA
len: 10
v_gene: TRBV30
j_gene: TRBJ1-4
CDR3aa: CAWRNEKLFF
CDR3nt: TGTGCCTGGAGGAATGAAAAACTGTTTTTT

abundance: few
d_gene: NA
len: 11
v_gene: TRBV29-1
j_gene: TRBJ1-2
CDR3aa: CSVGMGDGYTF
CDR3nt: TGCAGCGTTGGAATGGGGGATGGCTACACCTTC

abundance: NA
d_gene: NA
len: 15
v_gene: TRBV5-1
j_gene: TRBJ2-3
CDR3aa: CASSYARGSTDTQYF
CDR3nt: TGCGCCAGCAGCTACGCGCGGGGAAGCACAGATACGCAGTATTTT

abundance: NA
d_gene: NA
len: 15
v_gene: TRBV2
j_gene: TRBJ1-5
CDR3aa: CASSAEGLSNQPQHF
CDR3nt: TGTGCCAGCAGTGCCGAGGGGCTTAGCAATCAGCCCCAGCATTTT

abundance: NA
d_gene: TRBD2
len: 14
v_gene: TRBV6-1
j_gene: TRBJ2-4
CDR3aa: CASTFLTSGANQYF
CDR3nt: TGTGCCAGCACCTTCCTGACTAGCGGGGCTAATCAGTACTTC

abundance: NA
d_gene: NA
len: 13
v_gene: TRBV9
j_gene: TRBJ2-7
CDR3aa: CASSAGPETGQYF
CDR3nt: TGTGCCAGCAGCGCAGGACCTGAAACCGGGCAGTACTTC

abundance: few
d_gene: NA
len: 14
v_gene: TRBV10-3
j_gene: TRBJ2-2
CDR3aa: CAISEDRNTGELFF
CDR3nt: TGTGCCATCAGTGAGGACAGGAACACCGGGGAGCTGTTTTTT

abundance: NA
d_gene: TRBD1
len: 14
v_gene: TRBV6-5
j_gene: TRBJ1-5
CDR3aa: CASRTGNSNQPQHF
CDR3nt: TGTGCCAGTCGGACAGGGAATAGCAATCAGCCCCAGCATTTT

abundance: NA
d_gene: NA
len: 15
v_gene: TRBV5-4
j_gene: TRBJ1-3
CDR3aa: CASSLAGASGNTIYF
CDR3nt: TGTGCCAGCAGCTTGGCGGGGGCCTCTGGAAACACCATATATTTT

abundance: NA
d_gene: NA
len: 13
v_gene: TRBV6-5
j_gene: TRBJ1-1
CDR3aa: CASSLTVNTEAFF
CDR3nt: TGTGCCAGCAGCCTTACAGTTAACACTGAAGCTTTCTTT

abundance: NA
d_gene: TRBD1
len: 14
v_gene: TRBV18
j_gene: TRBJ1-5
CDR3aa: CASSARTGNSPWHF
CDR3nt: TGTGCCAGCTCAGCCCGGACAGGGAACTCCCCTTGGCATTTT

abundance: NA
d_gene: NA
len: 15
v_gene: TRBV5-1
j_gene: TRBJ2-1
CDR3aa: CASTEMGYSYNEQFF
CDR3nt: TGCGCCAGCACGGAGATGGGGTATTCCTACAATGAGCAGTTCTTC